Given below is one T cell receptor beta chain in context. No antigen is known for it. This sample is part of a study of shared clonotypes between healthy human individuals. Study background: Aged 18 to 49, the donors were a couple of women and a few men.

This CDR3 is 16 amino acids long. V lost 4 bases, J lost 4 bases, and 11 bases stayed unmatched. Germline V gives CDR1 SGHDT, CDR2 YYEEEE. Study-wide results and caveats: Larger estimated richness was generally seen in naive subsets than in memory subsets.

Method: immunoSEQ multiplex PCR; TCRdb's copy keeps in-frame clones and lacks some. The table includes roughly 700,000 clones, around 90% detected once. This chain connects TRBV5-6 to TRBJ2-1, with 7 bases identical to TRBD1. This clonotype was sampled from a man between 18 and 35 years old in good health. Some clones in this sample may be carry-over from other donors' samples. Source material: memory CD8+ T cells from PBMCs. Subset meaning: CD45RO+ cells pooled with CCR7-negative TemRA cells. The CDR3 spells CASSLSRGQHYNEQFF. CDR3 sequence (DNA): TGTGCCAGCAGCCTCAGTCGGGGACAGCATTACAATGAGCAGTTCTTC.